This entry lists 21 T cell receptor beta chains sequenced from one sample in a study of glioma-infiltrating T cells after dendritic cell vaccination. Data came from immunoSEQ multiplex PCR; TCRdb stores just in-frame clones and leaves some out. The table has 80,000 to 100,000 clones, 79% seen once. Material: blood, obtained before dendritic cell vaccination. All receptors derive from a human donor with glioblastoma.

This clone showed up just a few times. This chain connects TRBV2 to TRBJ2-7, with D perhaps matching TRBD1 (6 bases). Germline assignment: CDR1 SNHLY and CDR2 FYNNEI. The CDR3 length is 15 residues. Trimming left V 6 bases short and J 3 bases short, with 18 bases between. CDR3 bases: TGTGCCAGCAGCAAACTTGTGGCAGGGGTCTACGAGCAGTACTTC. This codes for CASSKLVAGVYEQYF. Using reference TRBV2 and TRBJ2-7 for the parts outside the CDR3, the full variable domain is EPEVTQTPSHQVTQMGQEVILRCVPISNHLYFYWYRQILGQKVEFLVSFYNNEISEKSEIFDDQFSVERPDGSNFTLKIRSTKLEDSAMYFCASSKLVAGVYEQYFGPGTRLTVT.

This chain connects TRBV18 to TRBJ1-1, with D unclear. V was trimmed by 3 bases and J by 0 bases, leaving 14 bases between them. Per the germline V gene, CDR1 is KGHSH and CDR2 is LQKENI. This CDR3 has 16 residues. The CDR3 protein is CASSPGVVVMNTEAFF. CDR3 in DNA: TGTGCCAGCTCACCGGGAGTAGTAGTCATGAACACTGAAGCTTTCTTT.

The CDR3: CSVGGGFTDTQYF. DNA for the CDR3: TGCAGCGTTGGGGGCGGTTTCACAGATACGCAGTATTTT. The V gene is TRBV29-1, the J gene TRBJ2-3, with D perhaps TRBD1 (5 bases). Germline V lookup: CDR1 SQVTM, CDR2 ANQGSEA. The germline V and J ends were trimmed by 4 bases and 2 bases, with 10 bases remaining between them. This CDR3 has 13 residues.

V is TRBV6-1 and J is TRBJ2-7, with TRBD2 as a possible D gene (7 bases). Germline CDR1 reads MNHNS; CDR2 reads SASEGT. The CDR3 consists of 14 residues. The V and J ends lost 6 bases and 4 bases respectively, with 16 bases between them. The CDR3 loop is CASREGGGGYEQYF. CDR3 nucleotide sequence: TGTGCCAGCAGAGAGGGGGGGGGAGGATACGAGCAGTACTTC.

CDR3 DNA sequence: TGTGCCAGCAGTTTAGAGGAAGGAAGGACTGAAGCTTTCTTT. Translation gives CASSLEEGRTEAFF. The gene calls are TRBV27 and TRBJ1-1; no firm D call. Germline-derived CDR1 and CDR2 are MNHEY and SMNVEV (reference sequence). Between the trimmed V and J ends, which lost 2 bases and 5 bases, there was a span of 12 bases. CDR3 length: 14 amino acids.

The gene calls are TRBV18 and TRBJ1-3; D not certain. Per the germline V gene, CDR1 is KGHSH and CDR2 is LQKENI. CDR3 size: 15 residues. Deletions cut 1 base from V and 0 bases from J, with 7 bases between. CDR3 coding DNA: TGTGCCAGCTCACCACTCCCAGGCTCTGGAAACACCATATATTTT. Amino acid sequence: CASSPLPGSGNTIYF.

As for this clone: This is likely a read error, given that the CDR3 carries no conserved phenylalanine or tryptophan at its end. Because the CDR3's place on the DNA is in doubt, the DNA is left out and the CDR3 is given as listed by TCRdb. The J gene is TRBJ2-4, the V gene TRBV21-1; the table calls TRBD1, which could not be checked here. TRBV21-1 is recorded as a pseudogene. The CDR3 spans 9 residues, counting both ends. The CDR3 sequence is CASTRTANI.

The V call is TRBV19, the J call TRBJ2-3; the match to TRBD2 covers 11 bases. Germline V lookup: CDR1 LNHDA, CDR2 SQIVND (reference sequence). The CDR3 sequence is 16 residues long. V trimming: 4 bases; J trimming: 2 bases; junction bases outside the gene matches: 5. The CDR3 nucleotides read TGTGCCAGTAGTAAGGGACTAGCGGAGTACACAGATACGCAGTATTTT. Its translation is CASSKGLAEYTDTQYF.

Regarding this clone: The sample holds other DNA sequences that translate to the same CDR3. The CDR3, as DNA: TGTGCCAGCAGCGTAGGGGCTAGCGGGGGCCGGGAGACCCAGTACTTC. It translates to CASSVGASGGRETQYF. This sequence joins TRBV9 and TRBJ2-5, with 10 bases identical to TRBD2. Germline V lookup: CDR1 SGDLS, CDR2 YYNGEE. V lost 0 bases to trimming and J lost 5 bases; unmatched junction nucleotides: 7. The CDR3 spans 16 residues.

The CDR3 region is CASSLAAGPNQPQHF. In DNA form, the CDR3 reads TGCGCCAGCAGCTTGGCCGCGGGACCCAATCAGCCCCAGCATTTT. J is TRBJ1-5 and V is TRBV5-1; D may be TRBD1 (5 bases). V was cut by 0 bases and J by 3 bases, with 10 bases left in between. CDR1 is SGHRS, CDR2 YFSETQ, per germline. The CDR3 spans 15 residues.

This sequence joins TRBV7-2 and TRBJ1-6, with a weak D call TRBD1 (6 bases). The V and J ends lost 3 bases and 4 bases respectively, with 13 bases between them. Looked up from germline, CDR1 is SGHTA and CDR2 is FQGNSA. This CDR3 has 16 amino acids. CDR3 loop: CASSFAQGMYNSPLHF. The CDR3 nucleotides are TGTGCCAGCAGCTTTGCGCAGGGGATGTATAATTCACCCCTCCACTTT.

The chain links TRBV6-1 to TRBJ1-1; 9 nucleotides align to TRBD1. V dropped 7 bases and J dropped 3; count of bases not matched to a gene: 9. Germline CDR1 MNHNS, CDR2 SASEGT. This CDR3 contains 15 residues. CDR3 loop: CASTAGTGKDTEAFF. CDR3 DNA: TGTGCCAGCACCGCCGGGACAGGGAAGGACACTGAAGCTTTCTTT.

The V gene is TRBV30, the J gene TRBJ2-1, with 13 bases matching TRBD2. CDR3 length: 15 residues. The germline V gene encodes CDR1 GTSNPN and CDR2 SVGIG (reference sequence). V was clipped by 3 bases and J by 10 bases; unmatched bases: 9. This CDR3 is CAWSQTSGRLREQFF. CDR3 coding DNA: TGTGCCTGGAGCCAGACTAGCGGGAGGCTACGAGAGCAGTTCTTC.

CDR3: CASRREEINEQFF. The DNA for the CDR3 is TGCGCCAGCAGGCGGGAGGAAATCAATGAGCAGTTCTTC. The V and J genes are TRBV5-1 and TRBJ2-1; 8 bases fit TRBD2. The V gene end was trimmed by 5 bases and the J gene end by 6 bases; junction bases not matched to a gene: 4. The V gene's germline CDR1 is SGHRS and CDR2 YFSETQ. The CDR3 sequence is 13 residues long.

CDR3 sequence: CASSLQGAPSTEAFF. The CDR3 region has the DNA TGTGCCAGCAGTTTACAGGGGGCACCGAGCACTGAAGCTTTCTTT. The rearrangement joins TRBV6-1 to TRBJ1-1, with TRBD1 identical over 9 bases. Trimming cost V 5 bases and J 4 bases; bases outside gene matches: 8. This CDR3 is built from 15 residues. Per germline, CDR1 MNHNS and CDR2 SASEGT.

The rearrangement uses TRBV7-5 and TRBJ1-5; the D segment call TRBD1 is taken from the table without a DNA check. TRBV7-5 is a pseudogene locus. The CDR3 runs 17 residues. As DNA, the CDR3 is TGTGCCAGAAGCTTAGCTGTGGGACAGGTGGTGAGTCAGCCCCAGCATTTT. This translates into CARSLAVGQVVSQPQHF.

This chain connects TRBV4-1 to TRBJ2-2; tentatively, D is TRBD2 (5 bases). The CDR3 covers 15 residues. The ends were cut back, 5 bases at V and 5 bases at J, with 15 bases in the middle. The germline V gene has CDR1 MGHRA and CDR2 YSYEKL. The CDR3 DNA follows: TGCGCCAGCAGCATTGAGGGAGAGCTAACCGGGGAGCTGTTTTTT. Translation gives CASSIEGELTGELFF.

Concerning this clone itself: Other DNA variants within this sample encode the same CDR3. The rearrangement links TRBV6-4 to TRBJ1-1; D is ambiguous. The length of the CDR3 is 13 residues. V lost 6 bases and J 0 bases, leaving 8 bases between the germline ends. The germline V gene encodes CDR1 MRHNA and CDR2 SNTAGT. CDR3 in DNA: TGTGCCAGCAGCGCAACACTGAACACTGAAGCTTTCTTT. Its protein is CASSATLNTEAFF.

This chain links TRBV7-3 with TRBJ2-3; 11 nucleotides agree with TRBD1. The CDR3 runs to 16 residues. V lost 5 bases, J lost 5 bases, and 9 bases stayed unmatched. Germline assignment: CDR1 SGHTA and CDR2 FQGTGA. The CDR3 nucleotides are TGTGCCAGCAGCCCTGGACAGGGGGCCGGGGGAGATACGCAGTATTTT. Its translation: CASSPGQGAGGDTQYF.

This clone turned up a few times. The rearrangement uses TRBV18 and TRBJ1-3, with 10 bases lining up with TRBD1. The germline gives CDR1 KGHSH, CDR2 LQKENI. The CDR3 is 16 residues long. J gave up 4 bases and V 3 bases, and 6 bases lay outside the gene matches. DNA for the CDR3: TGTGCCAGCTCACCCACCGGGACAGGGGTCGGAAACACCATATATTTT. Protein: CASSPTGTGVGNTIYF.

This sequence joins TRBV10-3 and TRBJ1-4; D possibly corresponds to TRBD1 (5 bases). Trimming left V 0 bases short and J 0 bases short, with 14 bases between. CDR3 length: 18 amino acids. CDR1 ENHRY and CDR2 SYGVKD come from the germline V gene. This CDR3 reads CAISESMGEGTTNEKLFF. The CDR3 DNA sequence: TGTGCCATCAGTGAGTCGATGGGGGAGGGGACAACTAATGAAAAACTGTTTTTT.